A single sample gave rise to the 30 T cell receptor beta chains below, sequenced in a study of shared clonotypes between healthy human individuals. The table came from immunoSEQ multiplex PCR; TCRdb's copy has only in-frame clones and leaves some out. The sample contains millions of clones, 90% to 95% of which appear only once. The sequencing sample was made of naive CD4+ T cells sorted from blood. Subset meaning: CD45RA+ positively selected. Receptor source: a man younger than 35 in good health.

V gene TRBV5-1 combines with J gene TRBJ1-4; 7 nucleotides align to TRBD1. In germline, CDR1 is SGHRS, CDR2 YFSETQ. This CDR3 is 15 amino acids long. J lost 4 bases, V lost 1 base, and 4 bases had no gene match. The CDR3 DNA sequence: TGCGCCAGCAGCTTGTCCGGGGACAGTAATGAAAAACTGTTTTTT. Its translation is CASSLSGDSNEKLFF.

The rearrangement joins TRBV19 to TRBJ1-1; D call uncertain. With 5 bases removed from V and 10 bases from J, the gap between germline ends came to 20 bases. The CDR3 runs 14 residues. The V gene's germline CDR1 is LNHDA and CDR2 SQIVND (reference sequence). CDR3 loop: CASSQQERRFRAFF. CDR3 bases: TGTGCCAGTAGTCAGCAGGAAAGGAGGTTTCGAGCTTTCTTT.

The chain links TRBV5-8 to TRBJ1-5, with D tentatively TRBD1 (5 bases). Trimming took 0 bases from V and 6 from J, leaving 13 bases between them. The CDR3 is made up of 15 amino acids. Germline V gives CDR1 SGHTS, CDR2 YDEGEE. The DNA of the CDR3 is TGTGCCAGCAGCTTGGCCGGGACCGCCGGTCAGCCCCAGCATTTT. Translation gives CASSLAGTAGQPQHF.

V gene TRBV27 combines with J gene TRBJ2-4; D possibly corresponds to TRBD1 (6 bases). The length of the CDR3 is 13 residues. Trimming left V 0 bases short and J 6 bases short, with 6 bases between. Germline CDR1 reads MNHEY; CDR2 reads SMNVEV (reference sequence). The CDR3 is CASSLSQGNIQYF. CDR3 coding DNA: TGTGCCAGCAGTTTATCACAGGGAAACATTCAGTACTTC.

The chain recombines TRBV10-3 with TRBJ2-2; a weak D match, TRBD1 (5 bases). The CDR3 length is 13 residues. Germline V gene sequence: CDR1 ENHRY, CDR2 SYGVKD. V lost 8 bases and J 2 bases, leaving 9 bases between the germline ends. CDR3: CAIADRNTGELFF. The CDR3 bases are TGTGCCATCGCCGACAGAAACACCGGGGAGCTGTTTTTT.

This clone was picked up a small number of times. J is TRBJ1-2 and V is TRBV6-1; no definite D call. Germline lookup yields CDR1 MNHNS and CDR2 SASEGT. V gave up 7 bases and J gave up 5 bases, with 20 bases separating them. This CDR3 is built from 15 residues. The CDR3, as DNA: TGTGCCAGCAAACTGGACCCACCCGTTACTTATGGCTACACCTTC. Protein product: CASKLDPPVTYGYTF.

The genes are TRBV19 and TRBJ2-5, with TRBD1 identical over 9 bases. The CDR3 runs to 15 residues. With V trimmed by 6 bases and J by 4 bases, 9 bases remained unmatched. The germline gives CDR1 LNHDA, CDR2 SQIVND (reference sequence). The DNA for the CDR3 is TGTGCCAGTAGCCCCGACAGGGGGGGGCCAGAGACCCAGTACTTC. Translated: CASSPDRGGPETQYF.

The DNA for the CDR3 is TGCGCCAGCAGCTTTATCTTCGAGCCCAATGAAAAACTGTTTTTT. Translated, it gives CASSFIFEPNEKLFF. V gene TRBV5-1 combines with J gene TRBJ1-4, with D unclear. This CDR3 comprises 15 residues. V shed 2 bases and J shed 5 bases, with 13 bases lying between them. Germline V lookup: CDR1 SGHRS, CDR2 YFSETQ.

The chain links TRBV12-5 to TRBJ1-5; possible D gene TRBD1, 6 bases. Trimming cost V 8 bases and J 4 bases, with 18 bases left between them. There are 15 residues in the CDR3. Looked up from germline, CDR1 is LGHNT and CDR2 is FRNRAP. CDR3 in DNA: TGTGCTAGTAAGGTGTGGGGGGCTGGTAATCAGCCCCAGCATTTT. This sequence encodes CASKVWGAGNQPQHF.

Remarks on this clone: Within the sample, other DNA sequences also encode this same CDR3. V usage is TRBV28 and J usage is TRBJ1-5, with D unresolved. V was pared by 2 bases and J by 7 bases, with 6 bases between. CDR3 size: 12 residues. Germline V gene sequence: CDR1 MDHEN, CDR2 SYDVKM. Here the CDR3 DNA reads TGTGCCAGCAGTTTAGGGAGGCAGCCCCAGCATTTT. Encoded protein: CASSLGRQPQHF.

This chain connects TRBV7-9 to TRBJ2-5, with D perhaps assigned TRBD1 or TRBD2 (5 bases each). Per the germline V gene, CDR1 is SEHNR and CDR2 is FQNEAQ (reference sequence). The CDR3 length is 14 residues. V gave up 3 bases and J gave up 5 bases, with 13 bases separating them. The CDR3 loop reads CASSFAGAWETQYF. The CDR3 nucleotides are TGTGCCAGCAGCTTCGCCGGGGCGTGGGAGACCCAGTACTTC.

This clone showed up just once. The rearrangement joins TRBV18 to TRBJ1-3; maybe TRBD1 (5 bases). The CDR3 has 17 residues. V lost 2 bases and J 0 bases, leaving 14 bases between the germline ends. Germline V gives CDR1 KGHSH, CDR2 LQKENI. CDR3 amino acids: CASSPSATESSGNTIYF. The DNA of the CDR3 is TGTGCCAGCTCACCATCCGCGACAGAGAGCTCTGGAAACACCATATATTTT.

The rearrangement joins TRBV4-1 to TRBJ1-5; D is perhaps TRBD1 (5 bases). Germline V gene lookup returns CDR1 MGHRA and CDR2 YSYEKL. Trimming stripped 1 base from V and 0 bases from J, with 16 bases between. CDR3 size: 18 residues. Here the CDR3 DNA reads TGCGCCAGCAGCCAAGCCAGGGTGGAACAAGATAGCAATCAGCCCCAGCATTTT. This encodes CASSQARVEQDSNQPQHF.

The chain recombines TRBV11-2 with TRBJ2-2; a possible D gene is TRBD1 (6 bases). V lost 1 base and J lost 5, with 11 bases in between. The CDR3 runs 15 residues. Germline lookup yields CDR1 SGHAT and CDR2 FQNNGV. The CDR3 region is CASSLGSGVTGELFF. The CDR3 DNA follows: TGTGCCAGCAGCTTAGGTTCAGGGGTTACCGGGGAGCTGTTTTTT.

A note on this clone: Distinct nucleotide sequences in the sample also encode this CDR3. This chain uses TRBV30 with TRBJ2-3, with a possible D match to TRBD2 (5 bases). V lost 4 bases to trimming and J lost 4 bases, with 6 bases between them. CDR3 length: 11 amino acids. Per germline, CDR1 GTSNPN and CDR2 SVGIG (reference sequence). CDR3 coding DNA: TGTGCCTGGACGAGGGCAGATACGCAGTATTTT. Amino acid sequence: CAWTRADTQYF.

The chain couples TRBV9 to TRBJ2-3, with TRBD2 matching over 12 bases. The V segment lost 3 bases and the J segment 3 bases; nucleotides outside the gene matches: 5. CDR1 is SGDLS and CDR2 is YYNGEE in the germline V gene. The CDR3 is 16 residues long. CDR3 coding DNA: TGTGCCAGCAGCGGAACTAGCGGGGGGCGAACAGATACGCAGTATTTT. Amino acid sequence: CASSGTSGGRTDTQYF.

This chain uses TRBV5-1 with TRBJ1-2; a weak D match, TRBD1 (5 bases). CDR1 is SGHRS and CDR2 is YFSETQ in the germline V gene. The CDR3 runs to 14 residues. Trimming stripped 0 bases from V and 6 bases from J, with 12 bases between. The CDR3 region is CASSLATAGNGYTF. CDR3 nucleotide sequence: TGCGCCAGCAGCTTGGCCACGGCAGGGAATGGCTACACCTTC.

This chain joins TRBV6-5 and TRBJ2-7; possible D gene TRBD1, 5 bases. The CDR3 runs to 14 residues. From germline, CDR1 is MNHEY and CDR2 SVGAGI. Between the trimmed V and J ends, which lost 0 bases and 3 bases, there was a span of 9 bases. As DNA, the CDR3 is TGTGCCAGCAGTTACTCTAATCAGGGCTACGAGCAGTACTTC. Translated, it gives CASSYSNQGYEQYF.

This chain uses TRBV7-2 with TRBJ1-2; 8 nucleotides line up with TRBD1. In germline, CDR1 is SGHTA, CDR2 FQGNSA. V shed 5 bases, J shed 5 bases, and the junction held 10 bases outside the gene matches. The CDR3 spans 15 residues. The CDR3 bases are TGTGCCAGCAGCGCGGGGGACAGGCGCCTTTATGGCTACACCTTC. Protein: CASSAGDRRLYGYTF.

This clone has only one observation. The chain carries TRBV5-1 and TRBJ2-1; 8 bases map to TRBD2. The CDR3 covers 17 residues. The V gene end was trimmed by 1 base and the J gene end by 2 bases; junction bases not matched to a gene: 8. Germline values: CDR1 SGHRS, CDR2 YFSETQ. The CDR3 DNA reads as TGCGCCAGCAGCTTGCGGACTAGCACGGAACCCTACAATGAGCAGTTCTTC. This sequence encodes CASSLRTSTEPYNEQFF.

The chain has TRBV19 and TRBJ1-5; D call uncertain. Germline values: CDR1 LNHDA, CDR2 SQIVND (reference sequence). Trimming shortened V by 4 bases and J by 0 bases, and 13 bases separated the two germline ends. The CDR3 is 16 amino acids. Written as DNA, the CDR3 is TGTGCCAGTAGTACCACCTATGGACCTAGCAATCAGCCCCAGCATTTT. It is translated as CASSTTYGPSNQPQHF.

This clone was observed a single time. This sample includes further DNA sequences coding for the same CDR3. The rearrangement links TRBV18 to TRBJ2-7, with 7 nucleotides matching TRBD1. The germline gives CDR1 KGHSH, CDR2 LQKENI. This CDR3 has 13 residues. With 3 bases clipped from V and 3 bases from J, the junction kept 2 bases outside the gene matches. The CDR3 DNA sequence: TGTGCCAGCTCACCCGGGACAGACTACGAGCAGTACTTC. It specifies CASSPGTDYEQYF. Drawing the rest from reference TRBV18 and TRBJ2-7, the complete variable domain is NAGVMQNPRHLVRRRGQEARLRCSPMKGHSHVYWYRQLPEEGLKFMVYLQKENIIDESGMPKERFSAEFPKEGPSILRIQQVVRGDSAAYFCASSPGTDYEQYFGPGTRLTVT.

V usage is TRBV6-5 and J usage is TRBJ1-6; no reliable D call. The CDR3 contains 13 residues. V gave up 1 base and J gave up 8 bases, with 6 bases separating them. Germline loops: CDR1 MNHEY, CDR2 SVGAGI. As DNA, the CDR3 is TGTGCCAGCAGTTACTTCAAGGATTCACCCCTCCACTTT. This encodes CASSYFKDSPLHF.

V and J are TRBV11-1 and TRBJ2-6; D is undetermined. Trimming took 5 bases from V and 2 from J, leaving 7 bases between them. The CDR3 runs 14 residues. CDR1 and CDR2 from the germline V gene are SGHAT and FQDESV (reference sequence). The CDR3 is CASSIKAGANVLTF. The CDR3 DNA is TGTGCCAGCAGCATCAAGGCTGGGGCCAACGTCCTGACTTTC.

The chain is built from TRBV6-5 and TRBJ1-2; a weak D match, TRBD1 (6 bases). The CDR3 contains 16 residues. V lost 2 bases, J lost 7 bases, and 20 bases lay in between. The germline V gene has CDR1 MNHEY and CDR2 SVGAGI. The CDR3 DNA is TGTGCCAGCAGTTACGGGTGGGGACATGGGGGGTCTGGCTACACCTTC. Protein product: CASSYGWGHGGSGYTF.

The CDR3 DNA reads TGTGCCAGCAGCTTTACCGGGACAGCCTCTCGAAGGCAGTACTTC. This translates into CASSFTGTASRRQYF. The chain recombines TRBV11-2 with TRBJ2-7, with TRBD1 matching over 7 bases. The trim removed 3 bases at V and 9 bases at J, leaving 14 bases unmatched. The germline V gene encodes CDR1 SGHAT and CDR2 FQNNGV. The CDR3 spans 15 residues.

Note on this clone: The junction departs from the called germline gene at one end, perhaps through a read error. This rearrangement joins TRBV19 to TRBJ1-5; 8 bases map to TRBD1. The germline gives CDR1 LNHDA, CDR2 SQIVND (reference sequence). The CDR3 length is 15 residues. CDR3 nucleotides: TGTGCCAGTAGCATAGGGGGACAGGTGTTCGGGCCCCAGCATTTT. It translates to CASSIGGQVFGPQHF.

This clone has just a few counts. V usage is TRBV30 and J usage is TRBJ1-5; D might be TRBD1 (6 bases). This CDR3 is built from 12 residues. Trimming removed 2 bases at V and 5 bases at J, with 7 bases between. Germline V gene data show CDR1 as GTSNPN and CDR2 as SVGIG (reference sequence). The CDR3 DNA reads TGTGCCTGGAGTCCAGGGGATCAGCCCCAGCATTTT. It is translated as CAWSPGDQPQHF.

J is TRBJ1-3 and V is TRBV6-6; TRBD1 matches at 7 bases. The CDR3 is 15 amino acids. Germline values: CDR1 MNHNY, CDR2 SVGAGI (reference sequence). Trimming removed 2 bases from V and 4 bases from J; junction bases left unmatched: 5. CDR3 nucleotides: TGTGCCAGCAGTTACGATAGGGGGCGAGGAAACACCATATATTTT. It yields the protein CASSYDRGRGNTIYF.

The chain carries TRBV7-9 and TRBJ2-5; TRBD2 is a possible D gene (5 bases). V was shortened by 1 base and J by 9 bases, with 15 bases between the two germline ends. CDR1 and CDR2 (germline): SEHNR, FQNEAQ (reference sequence). This CDR3 has 14 amino acids. In nucleotides, the CDR3 is TGTGCCAGCAGCTTAGGCGAGGGAGAAGTTGCCCAGTACTTC. This translates into CASSLGEGEVAQYF.